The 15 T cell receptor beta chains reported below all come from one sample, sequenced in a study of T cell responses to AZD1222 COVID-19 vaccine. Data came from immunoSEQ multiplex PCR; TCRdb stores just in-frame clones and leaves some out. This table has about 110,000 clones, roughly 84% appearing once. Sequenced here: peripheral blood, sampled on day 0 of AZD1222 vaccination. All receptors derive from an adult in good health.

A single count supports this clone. The CDR3 region is CASSGQGHNSPLHF. DNA of the CDR3: TGTGCCAGTAGTGGGCAGGGACATAATTCACCCCTCCACTTT. The V and J genes are TRBV19 and TRBJ1-6, with a weak D call TRBD1 (5 bases). Germline loops: CDR1 LNHDA, CDR2 SQIVND (reference sequence). CDR3 length equals 14 residues. V was pared by 5 bases and J by 5 bases, with 10 bases between.

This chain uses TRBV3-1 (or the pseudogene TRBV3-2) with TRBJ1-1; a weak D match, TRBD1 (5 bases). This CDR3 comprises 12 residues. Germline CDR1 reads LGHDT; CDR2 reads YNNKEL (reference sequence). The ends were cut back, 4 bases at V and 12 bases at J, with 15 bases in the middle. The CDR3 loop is CASSPGRWVTFF. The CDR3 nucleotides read TGTGCCAGCAGCCCGGGACGGTGGGTGACTTTCTTT.

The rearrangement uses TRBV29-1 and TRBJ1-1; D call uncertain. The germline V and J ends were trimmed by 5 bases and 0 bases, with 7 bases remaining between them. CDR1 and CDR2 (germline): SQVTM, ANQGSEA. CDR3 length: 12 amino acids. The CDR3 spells CSVRALNTEAFF. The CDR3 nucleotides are TGCAGCGTTCGTGCCTTGAACACTGAAGCTTTCTTT.

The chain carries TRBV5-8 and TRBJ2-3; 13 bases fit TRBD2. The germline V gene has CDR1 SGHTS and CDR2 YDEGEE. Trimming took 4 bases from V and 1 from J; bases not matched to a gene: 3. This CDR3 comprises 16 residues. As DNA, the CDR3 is TGTGCCAGCAGCCGAGGGACTAGCGGGGGCACAGATACGCAGTATTTT. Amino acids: CASSRGTSGGTDTQYF. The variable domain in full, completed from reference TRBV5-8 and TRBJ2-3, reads EAGVTQSPTHLIKTRGQQATLRCSPISGHTSVYWYQQALGLGLQFLLWYDEGEERNRGNFPPRFSGRQFPNYSSELNVNALELEDSALYLCASSRGTSGGTDTQYFGPGTRLTVL.

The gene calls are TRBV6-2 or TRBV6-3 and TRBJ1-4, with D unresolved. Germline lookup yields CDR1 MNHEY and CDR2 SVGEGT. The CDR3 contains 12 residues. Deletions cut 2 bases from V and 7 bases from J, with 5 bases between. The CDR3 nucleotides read TGTGCCAGCAGTTACGGAGGTGAAAAACTGTTTTTT. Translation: CASSYGGEKLFF.

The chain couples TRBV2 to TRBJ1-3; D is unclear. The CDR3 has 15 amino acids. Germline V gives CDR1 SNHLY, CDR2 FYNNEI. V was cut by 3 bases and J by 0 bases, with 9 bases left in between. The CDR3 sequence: CASSDDANSGNTIYF. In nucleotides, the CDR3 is TGTGCCAGCAGTGATGACGCAAACTCTGGAAACACCATATATTTT.

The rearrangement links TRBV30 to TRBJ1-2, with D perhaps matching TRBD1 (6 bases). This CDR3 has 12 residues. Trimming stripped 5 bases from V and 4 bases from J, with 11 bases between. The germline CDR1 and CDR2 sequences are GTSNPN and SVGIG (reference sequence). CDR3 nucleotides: TGTGCCTGGGAGCTGGGGGCCTATGGCTACACCTTC. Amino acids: CAWELGAYGYTF.

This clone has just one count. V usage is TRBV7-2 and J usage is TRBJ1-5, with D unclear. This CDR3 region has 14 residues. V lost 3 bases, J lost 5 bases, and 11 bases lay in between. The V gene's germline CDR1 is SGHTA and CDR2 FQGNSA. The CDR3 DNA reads TGTGCCAGCAGCTTCACCGGAAGAGATCAGCCCCAGCATTTT. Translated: CASSFTGRDQPQHF.

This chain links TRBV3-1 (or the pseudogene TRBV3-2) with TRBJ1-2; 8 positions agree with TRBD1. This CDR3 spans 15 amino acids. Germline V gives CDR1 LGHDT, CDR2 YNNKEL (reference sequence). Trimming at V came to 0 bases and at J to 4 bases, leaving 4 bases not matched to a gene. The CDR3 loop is CASSQDLDRGYGYTF. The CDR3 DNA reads TGTGCCAGCAGCCAAGACTTAGACAGGGGCTATGGCTACACCTTC.

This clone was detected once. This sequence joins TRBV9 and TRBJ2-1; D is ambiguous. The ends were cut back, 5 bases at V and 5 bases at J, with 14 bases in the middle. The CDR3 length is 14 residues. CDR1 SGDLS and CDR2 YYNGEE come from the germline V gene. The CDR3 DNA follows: TGTGCCAGCAGTCGCGTAATCTGGAACAATGAGCAGTTCTTC. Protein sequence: CASSRVIWNNEQFF.

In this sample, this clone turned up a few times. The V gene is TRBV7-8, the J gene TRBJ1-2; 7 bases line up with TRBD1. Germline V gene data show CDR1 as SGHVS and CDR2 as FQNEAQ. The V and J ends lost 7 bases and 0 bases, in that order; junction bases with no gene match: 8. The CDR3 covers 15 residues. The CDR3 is CASTPGTASNYGYTF. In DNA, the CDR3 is TGTGCCAGCACCCCCGGGACAGCTTCTAACTATGGCTACACCTTC.

CDR3 loop: CASSETRATNEKLFF. The CDR3 nucleotides read TGTGCCAGCAGTGAAACCAGGGCAACTAATGAAAAACTGTTTTTT. The J gene is TRBJ1-4, the V gene TRBV2; the D gene is possibly TRBD1 (5 bases). This CDR3 has 15 amino acids. Trimming cost V 2 bases and J 0 bases, with 7 bases left between them. The germline gives CDR1 SNHLY, CDR2 FYNNEI.

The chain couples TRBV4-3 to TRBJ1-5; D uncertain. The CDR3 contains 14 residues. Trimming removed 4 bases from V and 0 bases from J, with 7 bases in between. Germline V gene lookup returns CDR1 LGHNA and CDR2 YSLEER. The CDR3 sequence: CASSPTYSNQPQHF. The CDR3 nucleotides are TGCGCCAGCAGCCCAACTTATAGCAATCAGCCCCAGCATTTT.

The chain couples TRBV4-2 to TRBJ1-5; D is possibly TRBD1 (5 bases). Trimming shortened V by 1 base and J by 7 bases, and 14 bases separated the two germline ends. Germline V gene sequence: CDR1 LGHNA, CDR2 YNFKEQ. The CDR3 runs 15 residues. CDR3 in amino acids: CASSQGGGGPQPQHF. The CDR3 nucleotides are TGTGCCAGCAGCCAAGGGGGGGGAGGGCCCCAGCCCCAGCATTTT.

CDR3 amino acids: CASRIRTGTKNTGELFF. For the CDR3, the DNA is TGTGCCAGCAGAATCCGTACCGGGACAAAGAACACCGGGGAGCTGTTTTTT. The rearrangement uses TRBV27 and TRBJ2-2, with D possibly matching TRBD1 (6 bases). The CDR3 runs 17 residues. Germline V gene data show CDR1 as MNHEY and CDR2 as SMNVEV (reference sequence). Trimming took off 6 bases at V and 1 base at J, with 18 bases between the two ends.